A selection of T cell receptor beta chains follows, all from one sample in a study of blood T cell repertoires in COVID-19. This table comes from immunoSEQ multiplex PCR, and its TCRdb copy is limited to in-frame clones, with some not included. The sample yields a few hundred thousand clones, roughly 90% seen once. The specimen sequenced was PBMCs or T cells enriched from blood (not recorded which). The source is a man aged 18 to 30 with acute COVID-19. Each CDR3 is given with its conserved first and last residue. The D gene is left open where the match is weak. A row's size may be missing; if present it is once, few, many or a size class.

j_call clone_size d_call v_call cdr3_aa cdr3_nt
TRBJ1-2 NA TRBD1 TRBV12-5 CASGPTGGDWKGYGYTF TGTGCTAGTGGTCCCACAGGGGGGGATTGGAAGGGGTATGGCTACACCTTC
TRBJ2-2 NA TRBD2 TRBV5-1 CASDSGSDTGELFF TGCGCCAGCGATAGCGGGAGCGACACCGGGGAGCTGTTTTTT
TRBJ2-7 NA NA TRBV12-5 CASGLVLGGPPVEQYF TGTGCTAGTGGTTTGGTACTTGGCGGGCCCCCTGTTGAGCAGTACTTC
TRBJ1-1 NA TRBD1 TRBV9 CASSVVGTGGDTEAFF TGTGCCAGCAGCGTAGTAGGGACAGGAGGGGACACTGAAGCTTTCTTT
TRBJ1-6 once NA TRBV4-1 CASSQDGGLDRIHSPLHF TGCGCCAGCAGCCAAGATGGGGGGTTAGACAGAATTCATTCACCCCTCCACTTT
TRBJ2-7 NA TRBD1 TRBV24-1 CATSDSGTGGYEQYF TGTGCCACCAGTGATTCCGGGACAGGGGGTTACGAGCAGTACTTC
TRBJ2-2 NA TRBD1 TRBV5-1 CASSPGQGATGELFF TGCGCCAGCAGCCCGGGACAGGGGGCCACCGGGGAGCTGTTTTTT
TRBJ1-1 NA NA TRBV28 CASRRMGPVGPDMNTEAFF TGTGCCAGCAGACGTATGGGCCCCGTCGGTCCCGACATGAACACTGAAGCTTTCTTT
TRBJ2-3 NA TRBD2 TRBV7-2 CASSTSLAGEGTQYF TGTGCCAGCAGCACCTCACTAGCGGGAGAAGGTACGCAGTATTTT
TRBJ1-5 NA NA TRBV19 CASTSGEYQPQHF TGTGCCAGTACATCAGGGGAGTATCAGCCCCAGCATTTT
TRBJ2-5 NA TRBD2 TRBV11-2 CASSLRAGEETQYF TGTGCCAGCAGCTTAAGGGCGGGAGAAGAGACCCAGTACTTC
TRBJ1-5 NA TRBD1 TRBV7-9 CASSQTGNNQPQHF TGTGCCAGCAGCCAGACAGGGAACAATCAGCCCCAGCATTTT
TRBJ2-5 few NA TRBV15 CATSRADAGGETQYF TGTGCCACCAGCAGAGCGGACGCAGGAGGCGAGACCCAGTACTTC
TRBJ1-1 NA NA TRBV11-2 CASSFLTLEAFF TGTGCCAGCAGCTTTTTAACCTTGGAGGCTTTCTTT
TRBJ1-2 NA TRBD1 TRBV7-9 CASSPRQGANYGYTF TGTGCCAGCAGCCCTCGACAGGGGGCGAACTATGGCTACACCTTC
TRBJ1-2 once NA TRBV6-5 CASSRKGDYGYTF TGTGCCAGCAGTCGGAAGGGAGACTATGGCTACACCTTC
TRBJ1-5 NA NA TRBV19 CASSFSFVKYSNQPQHF TGTGCCAGTAGTTTCAGTTTCGTGAAATATAGCAATCAGCCCCAGCATTTT
TRBJ1-1 NA NA TRBV11-2 CASSLGGWVNTEAFF TGTGCCAGCAGCTTAGGAGGATGGGTGAACACTGAAGCTTTCTTT
TRBJ1-1 NA NA TRBV18 CASSPKGQQYTEAFF TGTGCCAGCTCACCGAAAGGACAGCAATACACTGAAGCTTTCTTT
TRBJ2-2 few TRBD2 TRBV11-3 CASSPRTSGRGTGELFF TGTGCCAGCAGCCCCCGGACTAGCGGGAGAGGGACCGGGGAGCTGTTTTTT
TRBJ2-1 NA TRBD2 TRBV19 CASSLTSGRYNEQFF TGTGCCAGTAGTCTGACTAGCGGGAGGTACAATGAGCAGTTCTTC
TRBJ1-4 NA TRBD1 TRBV28 CASTPGGVTEKLFF TGTGCCAGCACTCCAGGGGGCGTTACTGAAAAACTGTTTTTT
TRBJ1-3 NA TRBD1 TRBV28 CASSLDRGRGDTIYF TGTGCCAGCAGTTTGGATCGTGGCAGGGGGGACACCATATATTTT
TRBJ2-3 once NA TRBV4-1 CASSTRDLRLTRTDTQYF TGCGCCAGCAGCACCCGGGACTTACGGTTGACTCGTACAGATACGCAGTATTTT
TRBJ2-7 NA NA TRBV28 CASTSPDLVYEQYF TGTGCCAGCACCTCCCCAGACTTAGTATACGAGCAGTACTTC
TRBJ2-7 NA TRBD1 TRBV20-1 CSASDITRAGTEEQYF TGCAGTGCTAGTGATATTACGAGAGCCGGGACAGAAGAGCAGTACTTC
TRBJ1-4 NA NA TRBV18 CASSPGTGEKLFF TGTGCCAGCTCACCTGGGACTGGTGAAAAACTGTTTTTT
TRBJ1-1 NA NA TRBV29-1 CSVVTGLNTEAFF TGCAGCGTTGTCACGGGACTAAACACTGAAGCTTTCTTT
TRBJ2-7 NA TRBD2 TRBV28 CASSVSFLAGSYEQYF TGTGCCAGCAGTGTCTCTTTCCTAGCGGGATCCTACGAGCAGTACTTC
TRBJ2-7 NA TRBD2 TRBV19 CASSPLAEPYEQYF TGTGCCAGTAGCCCACTAGCGGAGCCCTACGAGCAGTACTTC
TRBJ2-1 NA TRBD2 TRBV4-1 CASSHLLAGGGNEQFF TGCGCCAGCAGCCACCTACTAGCGGGAGGTGGGAATGAGCAGTTCTTC
TRBJ2-1 NA NA TRBV19 CASSTVSVSYNEQFF TGTGCCAGTAGTACGGTGTCGGTCTCCTACAATGAGCAGTTCTTC
TRBJ1-2 NA NA TRBV7-8 CASSLTNPPGYYGYTF TGTGCCAGCAGCTTAACAAACCCCCCAGGGTACTATGGCTACACCTTC
TRBJ1-6 NA TRBD1 TRBV6-5 CATSTGEDSPLHF TGTGCCACCTCGACAGGGGAGGATTCACCCCTCCACTTT
TRBJ1-1 NA TRBD1 TRBV28 CASSVGGSGTEAFF TGTGCCAGCAGTGTAGGGGGCTCGGGCACTGAAGCTTTCTTT
TRBJ2-5 once NA TRBV27 CASSLDYGETQYF TGTGCCAGCAGTTTGGACTATGGAGAGACCCAGTACTTC
TRBJ1-1 NA NA TRBV18 CASSPDGGNTEAFF TGTGCCAGCTCACCAGACGGAGGGAACACTGAAGCTTTCTTT
TRBJ1-1 NA TRBD1 TRBV4-1 CASSQLGQGNTEAFF TGCGCCAGCAGCCAACTGGGACAGGGGAACACTGAAGCTTTCTTT
TRBJ2-1 NA TRBD1 TRBV28 CASRLQGQGLGNEQFF TGTGCCAGCAGGCTGCAGGGACAGGGGCTCGGCAATGAGCAGTTCTTC
TRBJ1-2 NA NA TRBV29-1 CSVDMSNYGYTF TGCAGCGTTGATATGTCGAACTATGGCTACACCTTC
TRBJ2-3 NA TRBD2 TRBV3-1/TRBV3-2 CASSQDPGRWGTDTQYF TGTGCCAGCAGCCAAGACCCCGGGAGGTGGGGCACAGATACGCAGTATTTT
TRBJ2-1 NA NA TRBV7-3 CASSPAAGYNEQFF TGTGCCAGCAGCCCCGCGGCGGGGTACAATGAGCAGTTCTTC
TRBJ2-7 NA NA TRBV6-5 CASSYSGQRSSYEQYF TGTGCCAGCAGTTACTCGGGGCAGAGAAGCTCCTACGAGCAGTACTTC